The entry below gives a single TCR beta chain sequence along with its context. It lacks a known antigen. No base quality information exists; no much larger clone differs at one position. Trimming leaves V shorter by 5 bases and J shorter by 0 bases, with the junction holding 4 bases beyond the gene matches. CDR1 and CDR2, per the germline V gene, are SGHVS and FQNEAQ. The CDR3, cysteine through phenylalanine, is 16 amino acids long. The sequence is cut down to CDR3 DNA, 48 bases in frame from base 1. This record belongs to a study of T cell repertoires in cytomegalovirus infection (dated by TCRdb to between 2017 and 2020). Some background on the complete study: Alongside well-studied HLA-B-restricted epitopes, the peptide stimulations were aimed at recently identified HLA-C-restricted CMV epitopes, whose presentation resists viral immunomodulation. Donor HLA type was relevant to the analysis, because carriage of CMV infection together with the matching HLA type was indicated by public TCR beta signatures. Points the paper makes about the study in general: In the ex vivo response, HLA-C-restricted CMV-specific TCR beta clonotypes were dominant, and in two of eight donors the single most frequent clonotype came from this HLA-C-restricted group. Cumulative frequency of public TCR beta family members discriminated carriers of CMV infection plus the relevant HLA type in this cohort and an independent roughly 330-donor cohort.

Sequencing relied on an Illumina HiSeq 1500. The public reads were quality trimmed at Q25 with fastp and then assembled into clones with MiXCR by TCRdb, keeping productive beta chains. Here each entry gathers all rows of one CDR3 protein and keeps the most common genes and DNA. In this sample the table shows about 220,000 distinct CDR3 sequences, approximately 40% of which occur a single time. The top ten clonotypes cover around 60% of the sample. Read against the paper, the sample's treatment or condition label means: in vitro stimulation with specific CMV peptide epitopes to enrich CMV-specific T cells.

Sample: CD8+ T cells from cultured PBMCs, taken from culture after CMV antigen stimulation. The TCR sequence derives from a human donor in good health (CMV status not recorded). Some clones in this sample may be carry-over from other donors' samples. The chain links TRBV7-8 with TRBJ2-5, with 12 junctional bases fitting TRBD2. The CDR3 corresponds to CASSNRLAGDQETQYF. The bases are TGTGCCAGCAGCAACCGACTAGCGGGGGACCAAGAGACCCAGTACTTC.